The rows below give T cell receptor beta chains drawn from one sample of a study of response to subunit inactivated influenza vaccine. Via MiXCR, TCRdb re-called the RT-PCR reads, giving one row per CDR3 protein. The sample includes 150,000 to 200,000 distinct CDR3 sequences, about 11% seen only once; the top ten take under 15%. The sample was non-naive T cells sorted from PBMCs, taken 40 to 50 days after vaccination. The origin of the receptors is a man aged 50 to 60 who received an inactivated influenza vaccine. Each CDR3 is given without its conserved first and last residue. Fields, in order: CDR3 protein, D gene, J gene, V gene. A D gene is named only where the DNA matches it firmly.

ASSLSGTGANVLA - TRBJ2-6 TRBV27
ASSLTGGNNQPQH TRBD1 TRBJ1-5 TRBV7-3
ASSPGYPYNEQF - TRBJ2-1 TRBV7-2
ASSYDRAGETQY TRBD1 TRBJ2-5 TRBV6-5
ASSSGGGGPDQETQY TRBD2 TRBJ2-5 TRBV5-6
ASSSNLGRSPLH - TRBJ1-6 TRBV12-3/TRBV12-4
ASSPRLAGMGEQY TRBD2 TRBJ2-7 TRBV11-2
SVDMGRAEAF - TRBJ1-1 TRBV29-1
ASSGYRGRDTEAF TRBD1 TRBJ1-1 TRBV25-1
ASSLSRGRPDYGYT - TRBJ1-2 TRBV7-8
ASSLTYVQF - TRBJ2-1 TRBV7-2
ASGLAGGNTDTQY TRBD2 TRBJ2-3 TRBV12-3/TRBV12-4
SARDFTSGAYEQY TRBD2 TRBJ2-7 TRBV20-1
SAFREWGTSGSKRTDTQY TRBD2 TRBJ2-3 TRBV20-1
ASSAFVGTSGRTDTQY TRBD2 TRBJ2-3 TRBV9
ASRRQPEPYEQY - TRBJ2-7 TRBV5-1
ATRGGGGYGYT TRBD1 TRBJ1-2 TRBV10-3
ASSPGTSGRAKETQY TRBD2 TRBJ2-5 TRBV7-8
ASKPGPNSPLH - TRBJ1-6 TRBV6-2/TRBV6-3
ASSLVRGLVSPLH - TRBJ1-6 TRBV12-3/TRBV12-4
SARVLRDRGFNGYT TRBD1 TRBJ1-2 TRBV20-1
ASSQESGRGPGETQY TRBD2 TRBJ2-5 TRBV14
ASSQAGTGGATYNEQF TRBD1 TRBJ2-1 TRBV4-2
ASRGLAGETYNEQF TRBD2 TRBJ2-1 TRBV6-2/TRBV6-3
ASSQGWGTGYGYT - TRBJ1-2 TRBV14
ASSRDRINSPLH TRBD1 TRBJ1-6 TRBV7-6
ASSPGLEKNEQF TRBD2 TRBJ2-1 TRBV19
ASSQGASGYNEQF - TRBJ2-1 TRBV3-1
ASSLGDLGNTIY - TRBJ1-3 TRBV5-1
ASSLQGQGPDTQY TRBD1 TRBJ2-3 TRBV5-1
ASSLGDLGGGTAF - TRBJ1-1 TRBV5-1
ASSPGTSVRNEQF TRBD2 TRBJ2-1 TRBV5-1
ASSQTTSGRGNEQF TRBD2 TRBJ2-1 TRBV5-1
ASSSALRDRLSEAF TRBD1 TRBJ1-1 TRBV6-2/TRBV6-3
SVEAITTGVGEQY TRBD1 TRBJ2-7 TRBV29-1
ASSSGLLGTQY - TRBJ2-5 TRBV28